Listed below are T cell receptor beta chains from one sample, sequenced in a study of pediatric ulcerative colitis. The method was immunoSEQ multiplex PCR; TCRdb's version includes in-frame clones alone and lacks a portion of them. The sample has approximately 40,000 clones, roughly four fifths seen once. Sequenced material: gut tissue. Receptors originate from a boy aged 5-17 years with severe ulcerative colitis. CDR3s include the opening cysteine and the closing phenylalanine or tryptophan. A D gene is named only where the DNA matches it firmly. Only part of the rows carry a size: once, few, many, or a class if the clone is expanded.

clone size	V gene	J gene	D gene	CDR3 protein	CDR3 DNA
.	TRBV6-6	TRBJ1-5	.	CASSYGGIQPQHF	TGTGCCAGCAGTTACGGGGGGATACAGCCCCAGCATTTT
.	TRBV27	TRBJ1-1	TRBD1	CASSPDREVPTEAFF	TGTGCCAGCAGCCCGGACAGGGAGGTCCCCACTGAAGCTTTCTTT
.	TRBV28	TRBJ1-1	TRBD1	CASSRGGQGARNTEAFF	TGTGCCAGCAGTAGGGGCGGTCAGGGGGCGCGGAACACTGAAGCTTTCTTT
.	TRBV7-9	TRBJ1-1	.	CASSLETQNTEAFF	TGTGCCAGCAGCTTAGAGACACAGAACACTGAAGCTTTCTTT
.	TRBV5-4	TRBJ2-1	TRBD1	CASINPGQGFQNEQFF	TGTGCCAGCATCAACCCGGGACAGGGATTTCAGAATGAGCAGTTCTTC
.	TRBV5-1	TRBJ2-5	.	CASSSLVGGDQETQYF	TGCGCCAGCAGCTCTTTAGTGGGGGGAGACCAAGAGACCCAGTACTTC
few	TRBV6-5	TRBJ1-2	.	CASTERGRTNYGYTF	TGTGCCAGCACAGAACGGGGCAGGACTAACTATGGCTACACCTTC
.	TRBV19	TRBJ2-7	.	CASSSDSFNEQYF	TGTGCCAGTAGTTCCGACAGTTTCAACGAGCAGTACTTC
once	TRBV28	TRBJ2-7	.	CASRQPSATYEQYF	TGTGCCAGCAGACAACCGTCGGCTACCTACGAGCAGTACTTC
.	TRBV19	TRBJ2-1	.	CASSIEGTLYNEQFF	TGTGCCAGTAGTATAGAGGGAACCCTCTACAATGAGCAGTTCTTC
.	TRBV18	TRBJ1-1	TRBD1	CASSPMGTGGNTEAFF	TGTGCCAGCTCACCAATGGGGACAGGGGGGAACACTGAAGCTTTCTTT
.	TRBV25-1	TRBJ1-2	.	CASSEFTTGIGGYTF	TGTGCCAGCAGTGAATTCACAACAGGGATCGGTGGCTACACCTTC
.	TRBV28	TRBJ2-7	.	CASSPRGHSPDEQYF	TGTGCCAGCAGCCCGCGGGGACACTCACCCGACGAGCAGTACTTC
few	TRBV15	TRBJ1-1	.	CATSRGLGDTEAFF	TGTGCCACCAGCAGAGGGCTAGGGGACACTGAAGCTTTCTTT
.	TRBV29-1	TRBJ2-3	TRBD1	CSVEVRWTGMEDTQYF	TGCAGCGTTGAAGTTCGGTGGACAGGGATGGAAGATACGCAGTATTTT
.	TRBV6-4	TRBJ1-2	TRBD1	CASSEFGQAYGYTF	TGTGCCAGCAGTGAATTTGGACAGGCTTATGGCTACACCTTC
.	TRBV11-1	TRBJ1-2	.	CASSPGPAGDGYTF	TGTGCCAGCAGCCCCGGACCCGCAGGGGACGGCTACACCTTC
.	TRBV27	TRBJ2-2	TRBD1	CASMTRGQGGTGELFF	TGTGCCAGCATGACTCGCGGACAGGGGGGCACCGGGGAGCTGTTTTTT
.	TRBV6-6	TRBJ1-2	.	CASSYNGAVGYTF	TGTGCCAGCAGCTACAATGGGGCTGTTGGCTACACCTTC
few	TRBV4-1	TRBJ2-7	.	CASSQGLAIYEQYF	TGCGCCAGCAGCCAAGGCCTAGCGATCTACGAGCAGTACTTC
few	TRBV5-1	TRBJ1-4	.	CASSFAWADSTNEKLFF	TGCGCCAGCAGCTTTGCATGGGCAGATTCAACTAATGAAAAACTGTTTTTT
.	TRBV19	TRBJ1-1	TRBD1	CASSTDRGYTEAFF	TGTGCCAGTAGTACGGACAGGGGGTATACTGAAGCTTTCTTT
.	TRBV12-2	TRBJ2-6	.	CASRLERGAGANVLTF	TGTGCAAGTCGCTTAGAGAGGGGAGCTGGGGCCAACGTCCTGACTTTC
.	TRBV7-2	TRBJ2-5	.	CASSLEGGRVFQYF	TGTGCCAGCAGCTTAGAGGGGGGGCGCGTATTCCAGTACTTC
.	TRBV4-2	TRBJ2-3	TRBD2	CASSHSGGDSTDTQYF	TGTGCCAGCAGCCACAGCGGGGGGGATAGCACAGATACGCAGTATTTT
few	TRBV5-6	TRBJ2-2	.	CASSLREVKAGELFF	TGTGCCAGCAGCTTAAGGGAGGTAAAGGCCGGGGAGCTGTTTTTT
.	TRBV5-1	TRBJ1-2	.	CASSLEQLNYGYTF	TGCGCCAGCAGCTTGGAACAGCTGAACTATGGCTACACCTTC
.	TRBV2	TRBJ2-2	.	CASSERGDTGELFF	TGTGCCAGCAGTGAAAGGGGTGACACCGGGGAGCTGTTTTTT
.	TRBV6-5	TRBJ1-2	.	CASSIARDPNYGYTF	TGTGCCAGCAGTATCGCCCGGGACCCCAACTATGGCTACACCTTC
.	TRBV9	TRBJ2-1	TRBD1	CASSGGQGGNEQFF	TGTGCCAGCAGCGGAGGACAGGGTGGGAATGAGCAGTTCTTC
.	TRBV5-4	TRBJ2-1	.	CASSPSLDSYNEQFF	TGTGCCAGCAGCCCCTCCCTAGACTCCTACAATGAGCAGTTCTTC
.	TRBV5-6	TRBJ1-1	.	CASSLMEGLNTEAFF	TGTGCCAGCAGCTTGATGGAGGGTCTCAACACTGAAGCTTTCTTT
.	TRBV9	TRBJ1-4	.	CASSVGGLGEKLFF	TGTGCCAGCAGCGTTGGGGGCCTGGGTGAAAAACTGTTTTTT
.	TRBV5-6	TRBJ2-7	.	CASSVQGLAYEQYF	TGTGCCAGCAGCGTGCAGGGGTTGGCCTACGAGCAGTACTTC
.	TRBV6-1	TRBJ2-1	.	CASSVEYSNEQFF	TGTGCCAGCAGTGTAGAATATTCTAATGAGCAGTTCTTC
.	TRBV5-1	TRBJ2-3	TRBD2	CASSFTSGGRPDTQYF	TGCGCCAGCAGCTTTACTAGCGGGGGGCGTCCAGATACGCAGTATTTT
.	TRBV30	TRBJ2-4	.	CAWGRANPKNIQYF	TGTGCCTGGGGACGGGCAAACCCCAAAAACATTCAGTACTTC
.	TRBV9	TRBJ2-1	.	CASSLDGDSYNEQFF	TGTGCCAGCAGCCTAGACGGGGATTCCTACAATGAGCAGTTCTTC
.	TRBV18	TRBJ2-6	.	CASSPVEVGTLSFGANVLTF	TGTGCCAGCTCACCGGTCGAGGTAGGGACTCTCTCTTTCGGCGCCAACGTCCTGACTTTC
.	TRBV11-2	TRBJ2-3	.	CASSLAGRAGTDTQYF	TGTGCCAGCAGCTTAGCAGGCAGGGCGGGCACAGATACGCAGTATTTT
.	TRBV5-1	TRBJ1-1	.	CASSFTVAGADTEAFF	TGCGCCAGCAGCTTTACTGTTGCAGGGGCGGACACTGAAGCTTTCTTT
.	TRBV6-1	TRBJ2-3	TRBD2	CASSGGGDTDTQYF	TGTGCCAGCAGTGGCGGGGGGGACACAGATACGCAGTATTTT